Listed below are T cell receptor beta chains from one sample, sequenced in a study of long-term antiretroviral therapy in people with HIV. Repertoires were generated with immunoSEQ multiplex PCR, while TCRdb's copy carries only in-frame clones and drops some. This table holds tens of thousands of clones, 75% to 85% found once. The source was unsorted PBMCs, collected 0.3 years after starting antiretroviral therapy. The receptors stem from a man aged 18 to 30 with HIV. The CDR3 runs from the conserved cysteine through the conserved F or W. The order of the fields is clone size, J gene, V gene, D gene, CDR3 length, CDR3 protein, CDR3 DNA. D genes are given only for firm matches. Rows may omit the clone size; those that give it use once, few, many or a size class.

>NA|TRBJ2-7|TRBV5-4|TRBD2|16
CASSLAPLAGRGEQYF
TGTGCCAGCAGCTTGGCCCCACTAGCGGGACGGGGGGAGCAGTACTTC
>few|TRBJ2-7|TRBV6-6|NA|14
CASSYSMEGRSFPF
TGTGCCAGCAGTTACTCGATGGAGGGACGAAGCTTTCCCTTC
>once|TRBJ2-7|TRBV6-5|TRBD2|14
CASSRLSGTYEQYF
TGTGCCAGCAGTAGGTTGAGCGGGACCTACGAGCAGTACTTC
>NA|TRBJ2-2|TRBV2|TRBD2|16
CASQQGAGGPDGELFF
TGTGCCAGTCAACAGGGAGCGGGGGGGCCAGACGGGGAGCTGTTTTTT
>NA|TRBJ2-7|TRBV19|TRBD2|14
CASSVIAGYYEQYF
TGTGCCAGTAGTGTAATAGCGGGGTACTACGAGCAGTACTTC
>NA|TRBJ2-2|TRBV13|TRBD2|16
CASSSAGGYNTGELFF
TGTGCCAGCAGCTCAGCGGGGGGCTATAACACCGGGGAGCTGTTTTTT
>NA|TRBJ2-1|TRBV11-3|TRBD1|16
CASSLGGQGLMGEQFF
TGTGCCAGCAGCTTAGGGGGACAGGGGTTAATGGGTGAGCAGTTCTTC
>NA|TRBJ1-6|TRBV2|NA|15
CASLRDTPRYSPLHF
TGTGCCAGCTTGCGGGACACCCCTAGGTATTCACCCCTCCACTTT
>NA|TRBJ2-2|TRBV6-5|NA|14
CASSRDRGTGELFF
TGTGCCAGCAGCAGGGATCGGGGCACCGGGGAGCTGTTTTTT
>NA|TRBJ1-1|TRBV5-4|NA|18
CASSSTDNLRPANTEAFF
TGTGCCAGCAGCTCAACCGACAACCTAAGGCCGGCGAACACTGAAGCTTTCTTT
>NA|TRBJ2-5|TRBV18|NA|13
CASSPPSFQTQYF
TGTGCCAGCTCACCACCGAGTTTTCAGACCCAGTACTTC
>NA|TRBJ2-5|TRBV4-2|NA|15
CASSRAMGRQETQYF
TGTGCCAGCAGCCGAGCGATGGGGAGGCAAGAGACCCAGTACTTC
>once|TRBJ2-1|TRBV28|NA|16
CASSFFSSEANNEQFF
TGTGCCAGCAGTTTTTTTTCGTCCGAAGCAAACAATGAGCAGTTCTTC
>NA|TRBJ1-2|TRBV6-6|NA|16
CASSYSTGHSNYGYTF
TGTGCCAGCAGTTACTCGACGGGACATTCTAACTATGGCTACACCTTC